A single sample gave rise to the 22 T cell receptor beta chains below, sequenced in a study of T-cell reconstitution after alpha-beta-depleted transplantation in children. The authors prepared the TCRbeta library with unique molecular identifiers. TCRdb called the PCR reads again in MiXCR, with one record for every CDR3 protein. The sample has 300,000 to 400,000 distinct CDR3 sequences, roughly 15% seen once. This material consisted of PBMCs, mostly from graft donor cells, taken 360 days after TCRalphabeta/CD19-depleted stem cell transplant. All receptors derive from a male patient between 2 and 15 years old who had a stem cell transplant for acute lymphoblastic leukemia, so the T cells may come from the graft donor.

This clonotype was recorded at least ten times. V gene TRBV5-1 combines with J gene TRBJ2-7, with TRBD2 matching over 12 bases. Trimming at V came to 2 bases and at J to 2 bases, leaving 5 bases not matched to a gene. The germline V gene has CDR1 SGHRS and CDR2 YFSETQ. The CDR3 has 16 amino acids. CDR3 sequence (DNA): TGCGCCAGCAGCTTCGGCCTAGCGGGAGGGCCCTACGAGCAGTACTTC. Its translation: CASSFGLAGGPYEQYF.

This clonotype has only a few counts. The chain employs TRBV10-3 and TRBJ2-1; D could derive from TRBD1 or TRBD2 (5 bases each). This CDR3 has 15 amino acids. The germline CDR1 and CDR2 sequences are ENHRY and SYGVKD. V was pared by 3 bases and J by 1 base, with 10 bases between. The CDR3 region is CAISDGWGSYNEQFF. The CDR3 DNA reads as TGTGCCATCAGTGACGGTTGGGGGTCCTACAATGAGCAGTTCTTC.

This clonotype was counted only a few times. The rearrangement links TRBV20-1 to TRBJ1-2; D unresolved. Trimming took off 3 bases at V and 3 bases at J, with 5 bases between the two ends. This CDR3 is 11 amino acids long. Germline-derived CDR1 and CDR2 are DFQATT and SNEGSKA (reference sequence). Here the CDR3 DNA reads TGCAGTGCTAGGGGAGACTATGGCTACACCTTC. Translating it yields CSARGDYGYTF.

This clonotype occurred a few times. The rearrangement uses TRBV6-1 and TRBJ2-7; D call uncertain. With 2 bases removed from V and 3 bases from J, the gap between germline ends came to 5 bases. The CDR3 has 12 amino acids. Germline V gene sequence: CDR1 MNHNS, CDR2 SASEGT. CDR3 DNA sequence: TGTGCCAGCAGTGAATCGGGCTACGAGCAGTACTTC. Encoded protein: CASSESGYEQYF.

This rearrangement joins TRBV29-1 to TRBJ2-3, with D maybe TRBD2 (5 bases). The CDR3 is 13 amino acids. V dropped 7 bases and J dropped 2 bases, with 13 bases sitting between them. In germline, CDR1 is SQVTM, CDR2 ANQGSEA. The CDR3 loop is CSGGSLNTDTQYF. The CDR3 region has the DNA TGCAGCGGAGGGAGTTTAAACACAGATACGCAGTATTTT.

The V and J genes are TRBV9 and TRBJ1-5; D gene ambiguous. Germline values: CDR1 SGDLS, CDR2 YYNGEE. CDR3 size: 13 residues. Trimming took 4 bases from V and 0 from J, leaving 5 bases between them. The CDR3 region has the DNA TGTGCCAGCAGCCATAATAGCAATCAGCCCCAGCATTTT. Its protein is CASSHNSNQPQHF.

The rearrangement joins TRBV5-1 to TRBJ2-2, with D unresolved. The length of the CDR3 is 15 residues. Per germline, CDR1 SGHRS and CDR2 YFSETQ. V was trimmed by 2 bases and J by 7 bases, leaving 15 bases between them. The CDR3 loop reads CASSFRQMWDGELFF. The CDR3 DNA sequence: TGCGCCAGCAGCTTTCGCCAGATGTGGGACGGGGAGCTGTTTTTT.

The sample holds many counts of this clonotype. The V call is TRBV4-3, the J call TRBJ2-3, with a possible D match to TRBD1 (6 bases). Germline values: CDR1 LGHNA, CDR2 YSLEER. This CDR3 comprises 16 residues. The V end lost 0 bases, the J end lost 7 bases, and 17 bases lay between the germline ends. CDR3 DNA: TGCGCCAGCAGCCAAGACCAGGGGCAGCTAGCACATACGCAGTATTTT. Translated: CASSQDQGQLAHTQYF.

The chain links TRBV7-6 to TRBJ1-4; weak D call: TRBD1 (5 bases). This CDR3 region has 15 residues. The V gene lost 1 base and the J gene lost 8 bases, with 14 bases spanning the gap. CDR1 is SGHVS and CDR2 is FNYEAQ in the germline V gene. CDR3 bases: TGTGCCAGCAGCTTAGGGGGCAGCCGGCGGGAAAAACTGTTTTTT. Translated: CASSLGGSRREKLFF.

This chain links TRBV12-3 or TRBV12-4 with TRBJ1-2, with D perhaps TRBD1 (5 bases). V was trimmed by 6 bases and J by 5 bases, leaving 13 bases between them. This CDR3 has 13 residues. The CDR3 DNA reads as TGTGCCAGCAGCGAGGGACCGCCGTATGGCTACACCTTC. Protein product: CASSEGPPYGYTF.

The rearrangement links TRBV28 to TRBJ2-1; 7 nucleotides agree with TRBD2. The germline gives CDR1 MDHEN, CDR2 SYDVKM. With V trimmed by 3 bases and J by 13 bases, 12 bases remained unmatched. The CDR3 length is 14 residues. The CDR3 reads CASSFGGLEETQFF. CDR3 sequence (DNA): TGTGCCAGCAGTTTTGGAGGACTAGAAGAGACCCAGTTCTTC.

The rearrangement links TRBV6-2 or TRBV6-3 to TRBJ2-2, with unresolved D. Germline V gives CDR1 MNHEY, CDR2 SVGEGT. V was shortened by 4 bases and J by 7 bases, with 10 bases between the two germline ends. This CDR3 is 13 amino acids long. The CDR3 sequence: CASSLARRGELFF. In DNA form, the CDR3 reads TGTGCCAGCAGTTTAGCACGACGCGGGGAGCTGTTTTTT.

The chain uses TRBV10-2 and TRBJ2-1; 16 bases line up with TRBD2. The CDR3 contains 17 residues. CDR1 and CDR2 (germline): WSHSY, SAAADI. V lost 6 bases, J lost 3 bases, and 5 bases stayed unmatched. CDR3 coding DNA: TGCGCCAGCAGATCCGGGACTAGCGGGAGGGTCTACAATGAGCAGTTCTTC. It yields the protein CASRSGTSGRVYNEQFF.

The table lists this clonotype with a few counts. The chain couples TRBV10-3 to TRBJ2-7; TRBD1 matches 8 bases. In germline, CDR1 is ENHRY, CDR2 SYGVKD. There are 16 residues in the CDR3. V shed 0 bases and J 5 bases; nucleotides not matched to a gene: 9. CDR3 protein: CAISESRWTGRNEQYF. CDR3 DNA: TGTGCCATCAGTGAGTCGAGATGGACAGGGAGAAACGAGCAGTACTTC.

This clonotype was counted many times. The genes are TRBV12-3 or TRBV12-4 and TRBJ2-5, with a weak D call TRBD2 (6 bases). The CDR3 spans 15 residues. The V and J ends lost 5 bases and 4 bases respectively, with 17 bases between them. DNA of the CDR3: TGTGCCAGCAGTCCTTTTTCGGGAGCAGGAGAGACCCAGTACTTC. Amino acids: CASSPFSGAGETQYF.

This sequence joins TRBV9 and TRBJ2-2; tentative D call: TRBD1 (6 bases). V was clipped by 3 bases and J by 5 bases, with 23 bases between them. This CDR3 spans 18 amino acids. CDR1 and CDR2 (germline): SGDLS, YYNGEE. CDR3 sequence (DNA): TGTGCCAGCAGCGAGCGGACAGTACGTAAATGGGAGACCGGGGAGCTGTTTTTT. The encoded protein is CASSERTVRKWETGELFF.

This chain links TRBV10-3 with TRBJ2-1; 9 nucleotides match TRBD2. The trim removed 3 bases at V and 10 bases at J, leaving 10 bases unmatched. The length of the CDR3 is 15 residues. Germline V gives CDR1 ENHRY, CDR2 SYGVKD. The CDR3 coding sequence is TGTGCCATCAGTGAAGGACTAGCGCCTCTAAAGGAGCAGTTCTTC. This translates into CAISEGLAPLKEQFF.

This clonotype came up a few times. V and J are TRBV6-1 and TRBJ2-5; 9 bases match TRBD1. The CDR3 is made up of 17 amino acids. CDR1 is MNHNS, CDR2 SASEGT, per germline. The J segment lost 3 bases and the V segment lost 6 bases, leaving 14 bases of the junction unmatched. The CDR3 DNA follows: TGTGCCAGCAGCCCATTACAGGGGGCCCTAGGAGAAGAGACCCAGTACTTC. Its translation is CASSPLQGALGEETQYF.

The V gene is TRBV7-3, the J gene TRBJ2-5; D is possibly TRBD2 (6 bases). Trimming shortened V by 5 bases and J by 5 bases, and 18 bases separated the two germline ends. Germline V lookup: CDR1 SGHTA, CDR2 FQGTGA. The CDR3 totals 15 residues. CDR3 sequence: CASSPFPGGTETQYF. CDR3 nucleotides: TGTGCCAGCAGCCCCTTCCCCGGCGGGACGGAGACCCAGTACTTC.

The sample holds a few counts of this clonotype. This rearrangement joins TRBV3-1 to TRBJ2-7; D is undetermined. Germline V lookup: CDR1 LGHDT, CDR2 YNNKEL (reference sequence). Trimming left V 0 bases short and J 4 bases short, with 13 bases between. This CDR3 is 15 amino acids long. In nucleotides, the CDR3 is TGTGCCAGCAGCCAAGAGCCTATACTTCTTTACGAGCAGTACTTC. Protein: CASSQEPILLYEQYF.

This clonotype appeared many times. The chain carries TRBV20-1 and TRBJ1-5; no definite D call. The CDR3 loop spans 14 amino acids. Per the germline V gene, CDR1 is DFQATT and CDR2 is SNEGSKA (reference sequence). V gave up 1 base and J gave up 5 bases, with 12 bases separating them. The CDR3 nucleotides are TGCAGTGCTAGAGTTGCCACGGGTGATCAGCCCCAGCATTTT. It codes for CSARVATGDQPQHF.

The rearrangement uses TRBV7-2 and TRBJ2-3; 8 nucleotides align to TRBD2. Germline V gene data show CDR1 as SGHTA and CDR2 as FQGNSA. J lost 4 bases, V lost 1 base, and 7 bases had no gene match. The CDR3 is 16 amino acids. For the CDR3, the DNA is TGTGCCAGCAGCTTAGGAGGCACTAGCGGTTCAGATACGCAGTATTTT. Protein product: CASSLGGTSGSDTQYF.